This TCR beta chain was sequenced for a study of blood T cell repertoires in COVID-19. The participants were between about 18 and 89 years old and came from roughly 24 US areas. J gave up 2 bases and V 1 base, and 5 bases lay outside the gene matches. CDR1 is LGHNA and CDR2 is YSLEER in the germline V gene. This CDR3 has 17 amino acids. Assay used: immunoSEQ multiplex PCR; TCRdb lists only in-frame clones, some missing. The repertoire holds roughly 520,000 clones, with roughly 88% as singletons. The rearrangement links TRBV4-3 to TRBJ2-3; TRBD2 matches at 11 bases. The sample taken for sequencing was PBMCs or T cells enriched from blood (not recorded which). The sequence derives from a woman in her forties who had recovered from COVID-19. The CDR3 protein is CASSQAGLAAVTDTQYF. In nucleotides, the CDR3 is TGCGCCAGCAGCCAAGCGGGACTAGCGGCCGTCACAGATACGCAGTATTTT.